This entry is about one T cell receptor beta chain. This sample is drawn from a study of blood T cell repertoires in COVID-19. With 6 bases removed from V and 1 base from J, the gap between germline ends came to 16 bases. The CDR3 covers 15 residues. Germline values: CDR1 LNHDA, CDR2 SQIVND (reference sequence). Under the authors' procedure: Reference gene primers were amplified, and this amplification served to estimate nucleated cell counts. Sequenced by immunoSEQ multiplex PCR; TCRdb stores in-frame clones only, minus some. Clone size and V and J calls were adopted from that table, with D and trimming inferred from the DNA. The profile shows 250,000 to 350,000 clones, 86% of them singletons.

The sample comprised peripheral blood. The sequence was obtained from a woman aged 25 to 39 who had recovered from COVID-19. This chain links TRBV19 with TRBJ2-7; TRBD1 is a possible D gene (6 bases). CDR3 region: CASSPWGRGSYEQYF. The CDR3 DNA reads as TGTGCCAGTAGCCCCTGGGGGCGAGGTTCCTACGAGCAGTACTTC.